This T cell receptor (beta chain) was recorded in a study of blood T cell repertoires in COVID-19. Study-wide context: Samples of COVID-19 (acute and convalescent) were obtained from the United States, Italy and Spain. T cells, B-cell-depleted T cells, or PBMCs provided the cDNA or gDNA that served as material.

This CDR3 contains 15 residues. Germline V CDR1 and CDR2: MNHEY, SVGAGI. V was clipped by 6 bases and J by 0 bases, with 12 bases between them. Per the original methods: Nucleated cell counts were estimated from reference gene primer amplification. TCRdb's copy holds only in-frame clones and misses some; the assay was immunoSEQ multiplex PCR. V and J calls plus clone size are reproduced from that table; the DNA served to infer D and trimming. The sample includes some 200,000 clones, 70% to 90% of them seen just once. V and J are TRBV6-5 and TRBJ1-5; maybe TRBD1 (6 bases). Sequenced: peripheral blood. The sequence came from a man older than 75 with acute or convalescent COVID-19. CDR3 protein: CASRPTGNSNQPQHF. In DNA, the CDR3 is TGTGCCAGCAGGCCTACAGGGAATAGCAATCAGCCCCAGCATTTT.